This T cell receptor (beta chain) was recorded in a study of human T cells and chemical hapten exposure. On this clonotype itself: Its antigen is still unknown.

Time point in this sample: patch test 1, 2 weeks after DPC sensitization. The treatment: therapeutic diphenylcyclopropenone sensitization with weekly scalp DPC. Blood was drawn before each patch test was applied. Notes on the study in general: TCRs exceeding a frequency of 1 in 1000 stayed unchanged under DPC sensitization.

The study used a library that attached unique molecular identifiers to individual cDNA molecules. Each CDR3 protein gets one entry after TCRdb re-called the RACE reads with MiXCR. Among roughly 70,000 distinct CDR3 sequences listed, about 32% were seen once. The CDR3 extends over 12 amino acids. Germline CDR1 MDHEN, CDR2 SYDVKM. The ends were cut back, 4 bases at V and 7 bases at J, with 8 bases in the middle. This chain links TRBV28 with TRBJ1-5; no reliable D call. The sequenced sample was whole blood, obtained in connection with sensitization to the hapten diphenylcyclopropenone (DPC). The clonotype comes from a man between 40 and 49 years old with alopecia areata. Some clones in this sample may be carry-over from other donors' samples. CDR3 residues: CASSSSGQPQHF. The DNA of the CDR3 is TGTGCCAGCAGTTCGAGTGGACAGCCCCAGCATTTT.